Shown below are 8 T cell receptor beta chains from a single sample sequenced in a study of control samples from healthy donors and cancer patients. Only in-frame clones appear in the TCRdb table, and some are missing; sequencing was by immunoSEQ multiplex PCR. The sample shows roughly 400,000 clones, around nine tenths of them seen only once. Specimen: PBMCs. These receptors were taken from a man aged 40-49 years with head and neck cancer.

This chain links TRBV19 with TRBJ2-1; D gene uncertain. The CDR3 is made up of 12 amino acids. The V end lost 8 bases, the J end lost 4 bases, and 9 bases lay between the germline ends. The germline CDR1 and CDR2 sequences are LNHDA and SQIVND (reference sequence). The CDR3 spells CASSIDYNEQFF. CDR3 DNA sequence: TGTGCCAGTTCGATAGATTACAATGAGCAGTTCTTC.

V is TRBV15 and J is TRBJ2-7; TRBD1 matches 9 bases. V dropped 1 base and J dropped 4; count of bases not matched to a gene: 11. Germline V gives CDR1 LNHNV, CDR2 YYDKDF (reference sequence). The CDR3 sequence is 17 residues long. CDR3 in DNA: TGTGCCACCAGCAGAGGCCCTTCCGGGACAGGGTTGTACGAGCAGTACTTC. It codes for CATSRGPSGTGLYEQYF.

V gene TRBV4-3 combines with J gene TRBJ2-3; 11 positions match TRBD2. V lost 4 bases, J lost 11 bases, and 14 bases stayed unmatched. CDR3 size: 16 residues. CDR1 and CDR2 (germline): LGHNA, YSLEER. The CDR3 loop is CASSLQGLAGGQRQYF. The CDR3 DNA sequence: TGCGCCAGCAGCCTTCAGGGGCTAGCGGGGGGCCAACGGCAGTATTTT.

V gene TRBV6-5 combines with J gene TRBJ2-2; 7 nucleotides match TRBD1. J gave up 8 bases and V 0 bases, and 6 bases lay outside the gene matches. Germline CDR1 is MNHEY and CDR2 is SVGAGI. The CDR3 consists of 15 residues. CDR3 protein: CASSYSDRPYGELFF. The DNA for the CDR3 is TGTGCCAGCAGTTACTCGGACAGGCCCTATGGGGAGCTGTTTTTT.

The chain uses TRBV11-3 and TRBJ2-1; D call uncertain. Trimming left V 1 base short and J 5 bases short, with 18 bases between. Germline CDR1 SGHNT, CDR2 YENEEA. This CDR3 has 17 residues. CDR3: CASSLGVGRSGDNEQFF. The CDR3 DNA is TGTGCCAGCAGCTTAGGAGTTGGCAGGTCTGGAGACAATGAGCAGTTCTTC.

This chain uses TRBV30 with TRBJ1-5; D is undetermined. V was clipped by 3 bases and J by 3 bases, with 15 bases between them. This CDR3 has 15 residues. Germline lookup yields CDR1 GTSNPN and CDR2 SVGIG (reference sequence). In DNA form, the CDR3 reads TGTGCCTGGAGCGCCCTCGGCGTAAACAATCAGCCCCAGCATTTT. Translating gives CAWSALGVNNQPQHF.

The chain recombines TRBV6-5 with TRBJ1-1; D is undetermined. Trimming took 3 bases from V and 5 from J, leaving 13 bases between them. Per germline, CDR1 MNHEY and CDR2 SVGAGI. This CDR3 is built from 14 residues. CDR3 sequence: CASSYLTRRTEAFF. In nucleotides, the CDR3 is TGTGCCAGCAGTTATTTAACACGGCGGACTGAAGCTTTCTTT.

The chain couples TRBV27 to TRBJ2-7; the D gene is possibly TRBD2 (6 bases). This CDR3 comprises 13 residues. In germline, CDR1 is MNHEY, CDR2 SMNVEV (reference sequence). Trimming removed 7 bases from V and 8 bases from J, with 18 bases in between. CDR3 bases: TGTGCCAGCACCCCCGGACCACGGGAGAAGCAGTACTTC. It codes for CASTPGPREKQYF.